This is a list of T cell receptor beta chains from one sample in a study of blood T cell repertoires in COVID-19. TCRdb keeps only in-frame clones here, not all; method: immunoSEQ multiplex PCR. Of roughly 200,000 clones listed, roughly 85% were seen once; the top ten hold just under 8.5%. The sample consisted of peripheral blood. These receptor sequences come from a woman aged 55-69 years with acute or convalescent COVID-19. CDR3s include the opening cysteine and the closing phenylalanine or tryptophan. D genes are given only for firm matches. Size values are once, few and many counts, or a class for expanded clones, and some rows have none.

clone_size: -; j_call: TRBJ1-4; v_call: TRBV11-3; d_call: TRBD1; cdr3_aa: CASSRDRVNEKLFF; cdr3_nt: TGTGCCAGCAGCCGGGACAGGGTCAATGAAAAACTGTTTTTT
clone_size: -; j_call: TRBJ1-1; v_call: TRBV6-5; d_call: -; cdr3_aa: CASSYRRGNTEAFF; cdr3_nt: TGTGCCAGCAGTTATCGGAGGGGGAACACTGAAGCTTTCTTT
clone_size: -; j_call: TRBJ1-5; v_call: TRBV6-5; d_call: TRBD1; cdr3_aa: CASSSGTDLNQPQHF; cdr3_nt: TGTGCCAGCAGTTCAGGGACAGACCTCAATCAGCCCCAGCATTTT
clone_size: -; j_call: TRBJ1-4; v_call: TRBV15; d_call: TRBD1; cdr3_aa: CATSRGQGTTNEKLFF; cdr3_nt: TGTGCCACCAGCAGGGGACAGGGGACGACTAATGAAAAACTGTTTTTT
clone_size: once; j_call: TRBJ2-5; v_call: TRBV9; d_call: -; cdr3_aa: CASSAGTGLIQETQYF; cdr3_nt: TGTGCCAGCAGCGCAGGGACCGGACTAATCCAAGAGACCCAGTACTTC
clone_size: -; j_call: TRBJ1-2; v_call: TRBV19; d_call: TRBD1; cdr3_aa: CASSRQGRNYGYTF; cdr3_nt: TGTGCCAGCAGCAGACAGGGTCGAAACTATGGCTACACCTTC
clone_size: -; j_call: TRBJ1-5; v_call: TRBV6-5; d_call: -; cdr3_aa: CASGLVDGGNQPQHF; cdr3_nt: TGTGCCAGCGGACTCGTGGACGGAGGCAATCAGCCCCAGCATTTT
clone_size: once; j_call: TRBJ1-6; v_call: TRBV14; d_call: TRBD1; cdr3_aa: CASKMGTGYNSPLHF; cdr3_nt: TGTGCCAGCAAGATGGGGACAGGCTATAATTCACCCCTCCACTTT
clone_size: -; j_call: TRBJ1-6; v_call: TRBV4-1; d_call: TRBD1; cdr3_aa: CASSPQGTGVYSPLHF; cdr3_nt: TGCGCCAGCAGCCCTCAGGGGACAGGAGTTTATTCACCCCTCCACTTT
clone_size: -; j_call: TRBJ2-7; v_call: TRBV7-2; d_call: -; cdr3_aa: CASSSSPGPYEQYF; cdr3_nt: TGTGCCAGCAGCTCTTCTCCCGGTCCCTACGAGCAGTACTTC
clone_size: -; j_call: TRBJ1-6; v_call: TRBV19; d_call: -; cdr3_aa: CASKTEVNSPLHF; cdr3_nt: TGTGCCAGTAAGACAGAGGTCAATTCACCCCTCCACTTT
clone_size: -; j_call: TRBJ1-4; v_call: TRBV5-1; d_call: TRBD1; cdr3_aa: CASKTGGGEKLFF; cdr3_nt: TGCGCCAGCAAGACAGGGGGAGGCGAAAAACTGTTTTTT
clone_size: -; j_call: TRBJ1-1; v_call: TRBV5-1; d_call: -; cdr3_aa: CASSPGQPNTEAFF; cdr3_nt: TGCGCCAGCAGCCCTGGACAGCCGAACACTGAAGCTTTCTTT
clone_size: -; j_call: TRBJ2-5; v_call: TRBV7-6; d_call: -; cdr3_aa: CASREGTVETQYF; cdr3_nt: TGTGCCAGCAGGGAGGGGACTGTAGAGACCCAGTACTTC
clone_size: -; j_call: TRBJ2-2; v_call: TRBV3-1/TRBV3-2; d_call: -; cdr3_aa: CASSHRGGELFF; cdr3_nt: TGTGCCAGCAGCCACCGGGGCGGGGAGCTGTTTTTT
clone_size: -; j_call: TRBJ2-1; v_call: TRBV5-6; d_call: TRBD2; cdr3_aa: CASSLDRLAAYNEQFF; cdr3_nt: TGTGCCAGCAGCTTGGATCGGCTAGCGGCCTACAATGAGCAGTTCTTC
clone_size: -; j_call: TRBJ2-7; v_call: TRBV15; d_call: -; cdr3_aa: CATSRDSDLAYEQYF; cdr3_nt: TGTGCCACCAGCAGAGATAGTGACTTAGCCTACGAGCAGTACTTC